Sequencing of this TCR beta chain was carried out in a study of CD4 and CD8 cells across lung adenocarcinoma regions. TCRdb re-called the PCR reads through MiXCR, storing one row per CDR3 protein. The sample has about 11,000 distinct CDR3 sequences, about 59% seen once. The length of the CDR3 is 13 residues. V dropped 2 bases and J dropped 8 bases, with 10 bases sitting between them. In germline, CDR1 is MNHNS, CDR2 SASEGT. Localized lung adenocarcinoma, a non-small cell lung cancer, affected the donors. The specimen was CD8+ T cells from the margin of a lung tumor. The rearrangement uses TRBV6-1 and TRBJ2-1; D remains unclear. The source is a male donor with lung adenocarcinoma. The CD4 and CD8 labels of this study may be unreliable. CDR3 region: CASSESKVDEQFF. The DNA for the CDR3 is TGTGCCAGCAGTGAAAGTAAGGTCGATGAGCAGTTCTTC.